This T cell receptor (beta chain) came from a study of blood T cell repertoires in COVID-19. Study-wide context: Researchers got acute and convalescent COVID-19 samples from the United States, Italy and Spain. Nucleic acid was either cDNA or gDNA, and it came from T cells, B-cell-depleted T cells, or PBMCs.

Authors' data handling: Estimation of nucleated cell counts relied on the amplification of reference gene primers. Generated by immunoSEQ multiplex PCR, the TCRdb table keeps only in-frame clones and is missing some. V and J calls plus clone size are reproduced from that table; the DNA served to infer D and trimming. The sample records 170,000 or so clones, approximately 87% being singletons. CDR3 length: 15 residues. Germline trimming cut 5 bases from V and 4 bases from J; bases unmatched to any gene: 6. Germline V gene data show CDR1 as SEHNR and CDR2 as FQNEAQ (reference sequence). This clone was picked up a small number of times.

The material sequenced was peripheral blood. This sequence joins TRBV7-9 and TRBJ2-3; TRBD1 agrees at 10 bases. The origin of this receptor is a woman aged 18-29 years who had recovered from COVID-19. CDR3 loop: CASSPRTGGPDTQYF. CDR3 sequence (DNA): TGTGCCAGCAGCCCTAGGACAGGGGGACCAGATACGCAGTATTTT.